The clone carrying this T cell receptor beta chain was seen a few times. A second PCR of 7 to 11 cycles used a sample-barcoded 5' primer and a J-beta primer mix. Each CDR3 protein is one row after TCRdb ran MiXCR on the 5' RACE reads. The sample has 1.5 million to 2 million distinct CDR3 sequences; approximately 50% are singletons. The record originates from a study of blood T cells in healthy people across ages. The CDR3 has 14 residues. Trimming left V 5 bases short and J 1 base short, with 12 bases between. Per germline, CDR1 MNHEY and CDR2 SVGEGT. The chain couples TRBV6-2 or TRBV6-3 to TRBJ2-7, with D uncertain. This sequence originates from a woman in her forties in good health. Input material: blood. The CDR3 DNA reads TGTGCCAGCAGTCCTGTCAGACCGTCCTACGAGCAGTACTTC. Translation: CASSPVRPSYEQYF.